Following are 16 T cell receptor beta chains from one sample sequenced in a study of cytomegalovirus exposure and HLA in healthy donors. The PCR ran on 60 Vbeta and 13 Jbeta primers. Using immunoSEQ multiplex PCR, the repertoire was profiled, and TCRdb retains in-frame clones only, with some absent. The sample gives more than 110,000 clones, roughly 76% of which show up once; approximately 15% is in the top ten. The sample was PBMCs. These receptor sequences come from a human donor in good health.

The chain combines TRBV13 with TRBJ1-1, with no clear D. The CDR3 covers 16 residues. Germline V gene lookup returns CDR1 PRHDT and CDR2 FYEKMQ (reference sequence). The germline V and J ends were trimmed by 0 bases and 2 bases, with 13 bases remaining between them. CDR3 nucleotide sequence: TGTGCCAGCAGCTTAGGCCCACCCAACGGTAACACTGAAGCTTTCTTT. It is translated as CASSLGPPNGNTEAFF.

Only a few counts were recorded for this clone. This sequence joins TRBV6-4 and TRBJ1-5; TRBD1 is a possible D gene (5 bases). The CDR3 contains 14 residues. Trimming took off 5 bases at V and 7 bases at J, with 15 bases between the two ends. In germline, CDR1 is MRHNA, CDR2 SNTAGT. The CDR3 sequence is CASSPFQGAQPQHF. CDR3 DNA: TGTGCCAGCAGTCCTTTTCAGGGCGCACAGCCCCAGCATTTT.

The chain uses TRBV29-1 and TRBJ1-2; no firm D call. Germline CDR1 reads SQVTM; CDR2 reads ANQGSEA. The ends were cut back, 1 base at V and 7 bases at J, with 7 bases in the middle. The CDR3 has 11 residues. In DNA, the CDR3 is TGCAGCGTTGAAGGTCGGAGTGGCTACACCTTC. Protein product: CSVEGRSGYTF.

V is TRBV7-7 and J is TRBJ1-1, with TRBD1 matching over 8 bases. The CDR3 covers 14 residues. Looked up from germline, CDR1 is SSHAT and CDR2 is FNYEAQ (reference sequence). The CDR3 sequence is CASQRQGMNTEAFF. The CDR3 bases are TGTGCTAGCCAACGACAGGGGATGAACACTGAAGCTTTCTTT.

CDR3 sequence reads: CASSLAGITEAFF. Written as DNA, the CDR3 is TGCGCCAGCAGCTTGGCAGGGATCACTGAAGCTTTCTTT. The rearrangement uses TRBV5-1 and TRBJ1-1; weak D call: TRBD1 (5 bases). Trimming pared 0 bases from V and 4 bases from J, leaving 7 bases between. CDR3 length equals 13 residues. Germline values: CDR1 SGHRS, CDR2 YFSETQ.

This chain uses TRBV11-2 with TRBJ2-7, with 8 bases fitting TRBD1. V was clipped by 0 bases and J by 0 bases; unmatched bases: 10. CDR3 length equals 18 residues. Germline values: CDR1 SGHAT, CDR2 FQNNGV. The CDR3 protein is CASSLDLGTGWISYEQYF. CDR3 DNA sequence: TGTGCCAGCAGCTTAGATCTAGGGACAGGATGGATCTCCTACGAGCAGTACTTC. Full variable domain (rest looked up from reference TRBV11-2 and TRBJ2-7): EAGVAQSPRYKIIEKRQSVAFWCNPISGHATLYWYQQILGQGPKLLIQFQNNGVVDDSQLPKDRFSAERLKGVDSTLKIQPAKLEDSAVYLCASSLDLGTGWISYEQYFGPGTRLTVT.

The chain links TRBV5-1 to TRBJ2-1, with D possibly TRBD2 on 5 matching bases. Per germline, CDR1 SGHRS and CDR2 YFSETQ. The V end was cut by 2 bases, the J end by 6 bases, with 21 bases between. CDR3 length: 17 amino acids. CDR3 amino acids: CASSFQFGGPGSNEQFF. The CDR3 DNA follows: TGCGCCAGCAGCTTCCAGTTTGGCGGGCCGGGAAGCAATGAGCAGTTCTTC. The variable domain in full, completed from reference TRBV5-1 and TRBJ2-1, reads KAGVTQTPRYLIKTRGQQVTLSCSPISGHRSVSWYQQTPGQGLQFLFEYFSETQRNKGNFPGRFSGRQFSNSRSEMNVSTLELGDSALYLCASSFQFGGPGSNEQFFGPGTRLTVL.

This clone was observed a few times. The chain recombines TRBV5-4 with TRBJ2-6, with D possibly being TRBD1 (6 bases). The V end was cut by 3 bases, the J end by 0 bases, with 10 bases between. Germline V gene data show CDR1 as SGHNT and CDR2 as YYREEE (reference sequence). The CDR3 consists of 16 residues. The DNA of the CDR3 is TGTGCCAGCAGCTCCGGACAGCGCTCTGGGGCCAACGTCCTGACTTTC. Translating gives CASSSGQRSGANVLTF.

CDR3 sequence (DNA): TGTGCCAGCAGCTTATCACAGTACTACGAGCAGTACTTC. This encodes CASSLSQYYEQYF. The chain links TRBV7-3 to TRBJ2-7; no definite D call. Germline CDR1 is SGHTA and CDR2 is FQGTGA. This CDR3 spans 13 amino acids. Deletions cut 2 bases from V and 3 bases from J, with 8 bases between.

The chain combines TRBV11-2 with TRBJ1-2, with D hard to call. The CDR3 is made up of 15 amino acids. Trimming stripped 1 base from V and 6 bases from J, with 15 bases between. CDR1 and CDR2 from the germline V gene are SGHAT and FQNNGV. In DNA form, the CDR3 reads TGTGCCAGCAGCTTAGTTTTTAGAAGTTTCAATGGCTACACCTTC. This sequence encodes CASSLVFRSFNGYTF.

V gene TRBV4-1 combines with J gene TRBJ2-7; 11 nucleotides align to TRBD1. The junction had 10 bases not matched to a gene; V was cut back by 4 bases and J by 5 bases. The CDR3 totals 16 residues. Germline CDR1 reads MGHRA; CDR2 reads YSYEKL. CDR3 amino acids: CASSLTSGQGVNEQYF. The CDR3 nucleotides read TGCGCCAGCAGCCTTACCTCGGGACAGGGGGTTAACGAGCAGTACTTC.

The count of this clone is one. This chain joins TRBV4-2 and TRBJ2-2; possibly TRBD2 for D (6 bases). With 3 bases removed from V and 0 bases from J, the gap between germline ends came to 17 bases. CDR1 is LGHNA and CDR2 is YNFKEQ in the germline V gene. The length of the CDR3 is 18 residues. The CDR3 region has the DNA TGTGCCAGCAGCCAGACCTTTATAGCGGACACGAACACCGGGGAGCTGTTTTTT. Protein: CASSQTFIADTNTGELFF.

The chain carries TRBV7-8 and TRBJ2-7; the D gene is possibly TRBD2 (5 bases). Trimming pared 6 bases from V and 2 bases from J, leaving 17 bases between. This CDR3 has 15 amino acids. In germline, CDR1 is SGHVS, CDR2 FQNEAQ. As DNA, the CDR3 is TGTGCCAGCAGGGGCGAGGCCGCGGGTGCCTACGAGCAGTACTTC. Its protein product is CASRGEAAGAYEQYF.

The chain has TRBV19 and TRBJ1-4; D is ambiguous. This CDR3 contains 13 residues. CDR1 is LNHDA, CDR2 SQIVND, per germline (reference sequence). The V and J ends lost 2 bases and 7 bases respectively, with 8 bases between them. Here the CDR3 reads CASSITGVEKLFF. DNA of the CDR3: TGTGCCAGTAGTATAACCGGGGTTGAAAAACTGTTTTTT.

There are a few counts of this clone. V gene TRBV4-1 combines with J gene TRBJ2-5; possible D gene TRBD1, 5 bases. CDR1 and CDR2 (germline): MGHRA, YSYEKL. Trimming stripped 1 base from V and 5 bases from J, with 11 bases between. This CDR3 has 14 amino acids. The CDR3 sequence is CASSQGQGEETQYF. DNA of the CDR3: TGCGCCAGCAGCCAAGGGCAGGGCGAGGAGACCCAGTACTTC.

The chain carries TRBV9 and TRBJ2-7, with D possibly being TRBD2 (6 bases). The CDR3 covers 14 residues. The V gene lost 4 bases and the J gene lost 1 base, with 12 bases spanning the gap. Germline values: CDR1 SGDLS, CDR2 YYNGEE. CDR3 amino acids: CASSPGGDSYEQYF. In DNA, the CDR3 is TGTGCCAGCAGCCCTGGAGGGGATTCCTACGAGCAGTACTTC.